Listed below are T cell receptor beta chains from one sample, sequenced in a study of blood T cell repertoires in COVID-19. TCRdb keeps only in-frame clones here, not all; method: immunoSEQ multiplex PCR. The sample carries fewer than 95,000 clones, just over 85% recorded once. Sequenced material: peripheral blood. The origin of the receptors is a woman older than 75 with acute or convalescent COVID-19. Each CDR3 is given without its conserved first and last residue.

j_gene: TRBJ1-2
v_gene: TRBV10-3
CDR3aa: AISSLGQGPYGYT

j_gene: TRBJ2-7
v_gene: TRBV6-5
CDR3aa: ASSYGPPWNYEQY

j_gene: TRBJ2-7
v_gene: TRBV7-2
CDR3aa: ASSPQGQSYEQY

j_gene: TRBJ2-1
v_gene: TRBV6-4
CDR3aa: ASSTDRERVQF

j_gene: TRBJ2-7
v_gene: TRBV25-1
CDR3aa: ASPPGSEQY

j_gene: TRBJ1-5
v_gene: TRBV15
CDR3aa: ATSRDGTTKPQH

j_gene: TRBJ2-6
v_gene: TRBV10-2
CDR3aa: ASSPQGAPGANVLT

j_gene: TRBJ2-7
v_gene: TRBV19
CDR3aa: ASSAPRQGSSYEQY

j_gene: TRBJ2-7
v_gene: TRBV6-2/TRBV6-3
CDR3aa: ASSLGQGYEQY

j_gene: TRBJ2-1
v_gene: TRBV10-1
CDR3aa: ASSDNRDKKF

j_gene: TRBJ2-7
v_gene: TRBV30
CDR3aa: AWGRLAYEQY

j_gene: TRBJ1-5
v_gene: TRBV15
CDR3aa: ATSTGERVDSNQPQH

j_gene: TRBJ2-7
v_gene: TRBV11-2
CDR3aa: ASSSHRGRSKAYEQY

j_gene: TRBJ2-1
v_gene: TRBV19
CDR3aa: ASSMRSGGYEQF